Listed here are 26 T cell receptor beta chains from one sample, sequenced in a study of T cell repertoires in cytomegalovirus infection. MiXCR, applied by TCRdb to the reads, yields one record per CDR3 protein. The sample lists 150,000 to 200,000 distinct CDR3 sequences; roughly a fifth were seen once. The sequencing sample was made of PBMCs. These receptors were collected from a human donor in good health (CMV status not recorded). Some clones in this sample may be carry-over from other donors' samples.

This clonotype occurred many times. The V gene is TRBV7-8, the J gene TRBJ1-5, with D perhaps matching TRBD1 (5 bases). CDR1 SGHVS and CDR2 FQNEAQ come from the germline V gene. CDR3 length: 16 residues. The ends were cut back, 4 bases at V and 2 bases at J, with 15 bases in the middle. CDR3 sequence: CASSSPTWGGNQPQHF. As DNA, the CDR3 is TGTGCCAGCAGCTCCCCTACTTGGGGGGGCAATCAGCCCCAGCATTTT.

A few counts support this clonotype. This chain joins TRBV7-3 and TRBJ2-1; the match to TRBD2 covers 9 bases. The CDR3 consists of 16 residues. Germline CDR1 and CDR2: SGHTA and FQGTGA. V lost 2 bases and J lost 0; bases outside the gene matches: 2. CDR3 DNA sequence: TGTGCCAGCAGCTTACGAGCGGGGGGCTCCTACAATGAGCAGTTCTTC. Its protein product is CASSLRAGGSYNEQFF.

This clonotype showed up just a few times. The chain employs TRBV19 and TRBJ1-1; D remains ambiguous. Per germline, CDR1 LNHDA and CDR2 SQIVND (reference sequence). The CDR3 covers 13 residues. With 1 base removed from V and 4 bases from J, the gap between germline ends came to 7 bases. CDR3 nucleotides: TGTGCCAGTAGTATAGGGTTCGTCACTGAAGCTTTCTTT. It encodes CASSIGFVTEAFF.

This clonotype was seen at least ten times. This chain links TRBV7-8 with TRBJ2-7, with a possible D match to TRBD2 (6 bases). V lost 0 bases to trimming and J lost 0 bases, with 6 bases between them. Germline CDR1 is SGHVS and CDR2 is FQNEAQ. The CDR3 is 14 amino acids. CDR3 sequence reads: CASSLAEGSYEQYF. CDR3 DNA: TGTGCCAGCAGCTTAGCGGAGGGCTCCTACGAGCAGTACTTC.

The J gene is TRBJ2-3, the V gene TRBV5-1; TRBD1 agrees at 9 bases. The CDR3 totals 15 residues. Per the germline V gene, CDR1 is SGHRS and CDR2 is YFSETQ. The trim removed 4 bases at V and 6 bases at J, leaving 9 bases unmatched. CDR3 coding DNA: TGCGCCAGCAGCCCCCGGGACAGGGACTTCGATACGCAGTATTTT. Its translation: CASSPRDRDFDTQYF.

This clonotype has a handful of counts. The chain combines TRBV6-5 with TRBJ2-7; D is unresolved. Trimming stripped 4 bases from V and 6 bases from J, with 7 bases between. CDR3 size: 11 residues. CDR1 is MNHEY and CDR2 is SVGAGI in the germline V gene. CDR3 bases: TGTGCCAGCAGTTCCCGCCGCGAGCAGTACTTC. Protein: CASSSRREQYF.

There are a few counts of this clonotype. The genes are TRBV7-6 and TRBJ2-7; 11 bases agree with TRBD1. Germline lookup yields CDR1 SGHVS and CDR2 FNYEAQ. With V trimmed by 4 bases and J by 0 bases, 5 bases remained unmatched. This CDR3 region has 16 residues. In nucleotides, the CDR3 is TGTGCCAGCAGCTCAACCGGGACAGGGGGCTCCTACGAGCAGTACTTC. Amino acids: CASSSTGTGGSYEQYF. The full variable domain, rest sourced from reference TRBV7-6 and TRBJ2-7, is GAGVSQSPRYKVTKRGQDVALRCDPISGHVSLYWYRQALGQGPEFLTYFNYEAQQDKSGLPNDRFSAERPEGSISTLTIQRTEQRDSAMYRCASSSTGTGGSYEQYFGPGTRLTVT.

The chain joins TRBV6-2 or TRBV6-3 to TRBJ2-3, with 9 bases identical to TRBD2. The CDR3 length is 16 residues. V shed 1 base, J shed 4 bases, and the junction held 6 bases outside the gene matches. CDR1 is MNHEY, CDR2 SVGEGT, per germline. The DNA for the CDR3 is TGTGCCAGCAGTTACTTGGGACTAGCTGGGGCAGATACGCAGTATTTT. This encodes CASSYLGLAGADTQYF.

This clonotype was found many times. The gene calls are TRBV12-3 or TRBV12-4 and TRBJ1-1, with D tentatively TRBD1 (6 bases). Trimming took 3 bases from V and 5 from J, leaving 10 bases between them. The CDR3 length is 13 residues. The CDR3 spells CASSFNRVTEAFF. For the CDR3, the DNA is TGTGCCAGCAGTTTCAACAGGGTGACTGAAGCTTTCTTT.

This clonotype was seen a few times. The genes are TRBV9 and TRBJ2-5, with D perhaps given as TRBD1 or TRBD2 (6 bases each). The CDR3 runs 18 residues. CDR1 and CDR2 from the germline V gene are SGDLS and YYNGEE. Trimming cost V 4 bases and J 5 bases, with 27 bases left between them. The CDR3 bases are TGTGCCAGCAGCCCAGGATTAGGGGGGAGGACTTTTGTGGAGACCCAGTACTTC. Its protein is CASSPGLGGRTFVETQYF.

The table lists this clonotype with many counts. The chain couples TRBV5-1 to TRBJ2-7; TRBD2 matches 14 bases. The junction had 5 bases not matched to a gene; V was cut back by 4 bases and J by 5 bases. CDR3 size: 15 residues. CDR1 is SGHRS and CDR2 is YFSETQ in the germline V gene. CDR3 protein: CASSGTSGSPHEQYF. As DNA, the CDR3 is TGCGCCAGCAGCGGGACTAGCGGGAGCCCCCACGAGCAGTACTTC.

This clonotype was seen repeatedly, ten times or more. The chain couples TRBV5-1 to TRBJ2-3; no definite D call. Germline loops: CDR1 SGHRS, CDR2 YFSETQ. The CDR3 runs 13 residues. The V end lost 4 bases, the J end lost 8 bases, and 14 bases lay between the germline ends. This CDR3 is CASSPDSPVTQYF. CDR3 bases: TGCGCCAGCAGCCCCGATTCCCCCGTTACGCAGTATTTT.

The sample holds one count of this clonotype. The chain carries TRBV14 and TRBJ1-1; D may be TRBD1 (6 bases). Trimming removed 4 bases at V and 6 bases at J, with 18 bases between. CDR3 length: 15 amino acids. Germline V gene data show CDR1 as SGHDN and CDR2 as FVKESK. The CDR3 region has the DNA TGTGCCAGCAGCCCACACAGGGAGAGGGGAGCTGAAGCTTTCTTT. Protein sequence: CASSPHRERGAEAFF.

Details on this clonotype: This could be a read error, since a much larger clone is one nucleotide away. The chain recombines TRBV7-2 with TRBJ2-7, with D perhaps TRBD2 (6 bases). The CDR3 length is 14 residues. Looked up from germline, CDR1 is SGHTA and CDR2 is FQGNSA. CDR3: CASSLVEGPYVQYF. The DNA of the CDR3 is TGTGCCAGCAGCTTAGTGGAGGGACCCTACGTGCAGTACTTC.

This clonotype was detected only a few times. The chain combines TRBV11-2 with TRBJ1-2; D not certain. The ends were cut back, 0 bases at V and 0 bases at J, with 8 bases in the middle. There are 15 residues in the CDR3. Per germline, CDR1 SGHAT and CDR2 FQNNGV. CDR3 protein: CASSLEGSPNYGYTF. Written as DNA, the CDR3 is TGTGCCAGCAGCTTAGAAGGGAGCCCTAACTATGGCTACACCTTC.

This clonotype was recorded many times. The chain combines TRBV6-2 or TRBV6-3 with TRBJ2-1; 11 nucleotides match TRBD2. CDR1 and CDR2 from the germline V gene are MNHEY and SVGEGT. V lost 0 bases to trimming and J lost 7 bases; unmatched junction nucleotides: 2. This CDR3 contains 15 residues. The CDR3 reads CASSYSASGGNEQFF. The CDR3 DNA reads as TGTGCCAGCAGTTACTCGGCTAGCGGGGGGAATGAGCAGTTCTTC.

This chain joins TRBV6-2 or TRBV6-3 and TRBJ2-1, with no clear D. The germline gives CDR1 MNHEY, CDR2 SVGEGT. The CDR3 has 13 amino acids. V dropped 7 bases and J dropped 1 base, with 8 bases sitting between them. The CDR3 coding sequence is TGTGCCAGCACCCCGTTATCCTACAATGAGCAGTTCTTC. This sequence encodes CASTPLSYNEQFF.

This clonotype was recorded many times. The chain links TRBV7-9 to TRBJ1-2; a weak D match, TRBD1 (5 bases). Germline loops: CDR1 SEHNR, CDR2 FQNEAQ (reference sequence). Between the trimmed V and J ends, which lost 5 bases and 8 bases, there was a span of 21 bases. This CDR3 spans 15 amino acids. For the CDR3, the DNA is TGTGCCAGCAGCCCCGACAGAGTCAATTCCCGGGGCTACACCTTC. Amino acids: CASSPDRVNSRGYTF.

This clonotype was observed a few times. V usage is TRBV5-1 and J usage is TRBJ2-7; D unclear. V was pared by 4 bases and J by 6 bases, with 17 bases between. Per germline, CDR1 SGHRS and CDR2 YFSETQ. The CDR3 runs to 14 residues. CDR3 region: CASSPAVGVGEQYF. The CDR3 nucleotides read TGCGCCAGCAGCCCAGCCGTTGGGGTTGGCGAGCAGTACTTC.

The CDR3 sequence is CASSILPSWGSNQPQHF. The CDR3, as DNA: TGTGCCAGTAGTATCCTGCCGTCATGGGGGTCCAATCAGCCCCAGCATTTT. The chain joins TRBV19 to TRBJ1-5, with D perhaps matching TRBD1 (5 bases). The V end was cut by 3 bases, the J end by 3 bases, with 18 bases between. The V gene's germline CDR1 is LNHDA and CDR2 SQIVND (reference sequence). The length of the CDR3 is 17 residues.

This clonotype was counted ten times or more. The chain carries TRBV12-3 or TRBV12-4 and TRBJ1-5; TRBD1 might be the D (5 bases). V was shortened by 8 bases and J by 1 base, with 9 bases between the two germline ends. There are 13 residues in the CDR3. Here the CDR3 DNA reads TGTGCCAGCGGACGGGACAGCAATCAGCCCCAGCATTTT. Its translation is CASGRDSNQPQHF.

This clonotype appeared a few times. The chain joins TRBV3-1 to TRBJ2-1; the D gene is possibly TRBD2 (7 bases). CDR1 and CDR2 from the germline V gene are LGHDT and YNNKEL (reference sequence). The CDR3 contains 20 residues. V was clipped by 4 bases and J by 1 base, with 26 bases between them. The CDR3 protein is CASSPLGSSGGGPSYNEQFF. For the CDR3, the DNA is TGTGCCAGCAGCCCCTTAGGGTCTAGCGGAGGGGGACCTTCCTACAATGAGCAGTTCTTC.

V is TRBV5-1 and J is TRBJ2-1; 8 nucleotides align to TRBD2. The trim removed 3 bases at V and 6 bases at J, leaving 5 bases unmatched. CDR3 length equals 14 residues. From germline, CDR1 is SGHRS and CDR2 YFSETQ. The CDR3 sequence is CASSSGLALNEQFF. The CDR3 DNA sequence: TGCGCCAGCAGCTCCGGACTAGCTCTCAATGAGCAGTTCTTC.

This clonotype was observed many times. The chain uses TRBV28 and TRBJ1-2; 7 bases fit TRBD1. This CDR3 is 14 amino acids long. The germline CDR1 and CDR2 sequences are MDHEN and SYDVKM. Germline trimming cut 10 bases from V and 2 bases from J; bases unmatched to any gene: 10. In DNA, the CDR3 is TGTGCCACAACCGCCGGGACAGCAAACTATGGCTACACCTTC. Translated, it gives CATTAGTANYGYTF.

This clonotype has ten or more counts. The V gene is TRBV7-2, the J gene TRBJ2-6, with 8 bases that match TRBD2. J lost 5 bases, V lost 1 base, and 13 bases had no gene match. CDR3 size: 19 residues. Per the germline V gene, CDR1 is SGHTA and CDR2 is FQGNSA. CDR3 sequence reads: CASSLDGGGQFTRANVLTF. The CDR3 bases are TGTGCCAGCAGCTTAGACGGGGGGGGCCAGTTTACGAGGGCCAACGTCCTGACTTTC.

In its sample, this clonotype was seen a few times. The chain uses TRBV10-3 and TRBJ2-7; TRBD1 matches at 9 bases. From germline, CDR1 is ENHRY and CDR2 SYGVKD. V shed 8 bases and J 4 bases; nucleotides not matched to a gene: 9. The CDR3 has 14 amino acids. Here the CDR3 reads CAIGSGQGTYEQYF. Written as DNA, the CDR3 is TGTGCCATCGGGTCGGGACAGGGCACGTACGAGCAGTACTTC.